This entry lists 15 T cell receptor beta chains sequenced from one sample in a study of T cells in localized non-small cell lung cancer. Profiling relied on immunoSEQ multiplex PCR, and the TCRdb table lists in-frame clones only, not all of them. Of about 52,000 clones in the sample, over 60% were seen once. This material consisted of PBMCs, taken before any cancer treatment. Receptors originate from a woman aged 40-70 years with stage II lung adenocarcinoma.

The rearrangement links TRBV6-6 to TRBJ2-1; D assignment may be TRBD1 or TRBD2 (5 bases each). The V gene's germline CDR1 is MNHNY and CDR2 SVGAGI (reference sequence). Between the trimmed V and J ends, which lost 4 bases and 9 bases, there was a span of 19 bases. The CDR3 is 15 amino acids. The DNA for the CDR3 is TGTGCCAGCAGTTCCGCAGGACCGGGGCCTTTTGAGCAGTTCTTC. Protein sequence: CASSSAGPGPFEQFF.

CDR3 nucleotide sequence: TGTGCCAGCAGTTCCGGGACAGGGGTGGGTACTGAAGCTTTCTTT. The encoded protein is CASSSGTGVGTEAFF. The chain is built from TRBV7-6 and TRBJ1-1; 10 bases map to TRBD1. The V and J ends lost 6 bases and 5 bases, in that order; junction bases with no gene match: 9. This CDR3 has 15 residues. The V gene's germline CDR1 is SGHVS and CDR2 FNYEAQ.

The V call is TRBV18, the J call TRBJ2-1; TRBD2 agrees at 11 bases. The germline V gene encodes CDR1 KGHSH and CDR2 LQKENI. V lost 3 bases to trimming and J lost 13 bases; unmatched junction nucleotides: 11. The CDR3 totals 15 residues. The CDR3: CASSPPGTSGDPQFF. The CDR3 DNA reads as TGTGCCAGCTCACCTCCGGGGACTAGCGGCGATCCTCAGTTCTTC.

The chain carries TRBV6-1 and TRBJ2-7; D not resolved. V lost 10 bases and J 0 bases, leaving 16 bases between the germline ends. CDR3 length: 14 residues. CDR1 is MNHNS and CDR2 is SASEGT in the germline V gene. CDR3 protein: CAIIPDTLSYEQYF. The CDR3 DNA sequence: TGTGCCATAATCCCTGACACGCTCTCCTACGAGCAGTACTTC.

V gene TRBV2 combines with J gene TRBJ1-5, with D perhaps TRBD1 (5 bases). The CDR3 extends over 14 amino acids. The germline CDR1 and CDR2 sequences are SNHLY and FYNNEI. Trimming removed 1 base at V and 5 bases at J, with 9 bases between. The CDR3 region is CASSEGGPYQPQHF. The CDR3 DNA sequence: TGTGCCAGCAGTGAAGGGGGCCCCTATCAGCCCCAGCATTTT. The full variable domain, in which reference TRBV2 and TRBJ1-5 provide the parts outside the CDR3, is EPEVTQTPSHQVTQMGQEVILRCVPISNHLYFYWYRQILGQKVEFLVSFYNNEISEKSEIFDDQFSVERPDGSNFTLKIRSTKLEDSAMYFCASSEGGPYQPQHFGDGTRLSIL.

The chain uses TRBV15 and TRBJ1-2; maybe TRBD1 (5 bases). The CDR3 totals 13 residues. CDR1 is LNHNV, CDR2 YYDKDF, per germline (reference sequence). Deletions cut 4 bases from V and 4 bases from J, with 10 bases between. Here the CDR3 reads CATSTPGPYGYTF. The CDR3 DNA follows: TGTGCCACCAGCACTCCAGGGCCCTATGGCTACACCTTC.

CDR3 in DNA: TGCAGCGTTGTCCCAGGGTCATACAATGAGCAGTTCTTC. Translation gives CSVVPGSYNEQFF. The chain joins TRBV29-1 to TRBJ2-1, with D perhaps matching TRBD1 (5 bases). The length of the CDR3 is 13 residues. Per germline, CDR1 SQVTM and CDR2 ANQGSEA. V was shortened by 4 bases and J by 4 bases, with 11 bases between the two germline ends.

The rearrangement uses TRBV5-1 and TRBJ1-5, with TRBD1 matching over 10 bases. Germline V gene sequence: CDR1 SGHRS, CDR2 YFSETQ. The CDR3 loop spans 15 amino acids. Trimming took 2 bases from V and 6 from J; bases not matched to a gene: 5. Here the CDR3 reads CASSLDGTGVQPQHF. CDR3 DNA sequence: TGCGCCAGCAGCTTAGACGGGACAGGGGTTCAGCCCCAGCATTTT.

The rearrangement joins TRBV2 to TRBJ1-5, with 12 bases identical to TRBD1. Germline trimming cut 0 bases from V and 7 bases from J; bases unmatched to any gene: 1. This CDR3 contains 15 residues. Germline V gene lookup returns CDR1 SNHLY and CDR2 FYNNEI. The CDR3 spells CASSEAGTGGQPQHF. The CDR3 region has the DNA TGTGCCAGCAGTGAAGCTGGGACAGGGGGCCAGCCCCAGCATTTT.

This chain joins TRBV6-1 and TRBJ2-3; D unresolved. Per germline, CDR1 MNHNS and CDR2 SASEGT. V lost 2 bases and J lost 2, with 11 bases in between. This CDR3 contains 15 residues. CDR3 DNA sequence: TGTGCCAGCAGTGAAAGCGTCCCTATCACAGATACGCAGTATTTT. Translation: CASSESVPITDTQYF.

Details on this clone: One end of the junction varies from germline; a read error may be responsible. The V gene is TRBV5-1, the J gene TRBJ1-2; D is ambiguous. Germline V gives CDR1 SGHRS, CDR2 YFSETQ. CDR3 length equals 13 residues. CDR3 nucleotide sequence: TGTGCCAGCAGCTTGGGAGATAACTATGGCTACACCTTC. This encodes CASSLGDNYGYTF. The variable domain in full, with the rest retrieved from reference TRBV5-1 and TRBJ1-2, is KAGVTQTPRYLIKTRGQQVTLSCSPISGHRSVSWYQQTPGQGLQFLFEYFSETQRNKGNFPGRFSGRQFSNSRSEMNVSTLELGDSALYLCASSLGDNYGYTFGSGTRLTVV.

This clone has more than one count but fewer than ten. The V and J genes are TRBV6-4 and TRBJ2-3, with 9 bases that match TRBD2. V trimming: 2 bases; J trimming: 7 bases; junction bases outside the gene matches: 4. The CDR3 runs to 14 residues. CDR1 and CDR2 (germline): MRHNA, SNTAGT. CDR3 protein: CASSDGGGANTQYF. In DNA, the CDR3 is TGTGCCAGCAGTGACGGCGGGGGGGCAAATACGCAGTATTTT.

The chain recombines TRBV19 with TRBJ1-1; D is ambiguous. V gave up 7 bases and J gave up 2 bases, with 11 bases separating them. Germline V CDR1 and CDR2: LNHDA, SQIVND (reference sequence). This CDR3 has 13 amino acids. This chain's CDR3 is CASNKGSNTEAFF. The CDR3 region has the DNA TGTGCCAGTAATAAGGGCTCCAACACTGAAGCTTTCTTT.

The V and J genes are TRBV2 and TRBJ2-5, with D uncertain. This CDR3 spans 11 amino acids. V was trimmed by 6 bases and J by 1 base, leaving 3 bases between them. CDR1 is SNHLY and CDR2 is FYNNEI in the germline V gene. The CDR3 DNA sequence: TGTGCCAGCAGACTCCAAGAGACCCAGTACTTC. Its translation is CASRLQETQYF. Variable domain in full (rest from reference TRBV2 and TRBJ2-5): EPEVTQTPSHQVTQMGQEVILRCVPISNHLYFYWYRQILGQKVEFLVSFYNNEISEKSEIFDDQFSVERPDGSNFTLKIRSTKLEDSAMYFCASRLQETQYFGPGTRLLVL.

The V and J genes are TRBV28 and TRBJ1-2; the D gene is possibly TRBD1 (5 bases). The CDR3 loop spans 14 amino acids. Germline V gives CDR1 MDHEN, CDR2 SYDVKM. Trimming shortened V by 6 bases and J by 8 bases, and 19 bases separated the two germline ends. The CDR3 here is CASRPPQGQGGYTF. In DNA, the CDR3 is TGTGCCAGCAGGCCCCCCCAGGGTCAAGGGGGCTACACCTTC.